These T cell receptor beta chains were read from a single sample in a study of cytomegalovirus exposure and HLA in healthy donors. This table comes from immunoSEQ multiplex PCR, and its TCRdb copy is limited to in-frame clones, with some not included. The data show 150,000 to 200,000 clones, 75% to 90% seen once. The sequenced sample consisted of PBMCs. The receptors were sampled from a woman aged 18 to 35 in good health and CMV-seronegative. Each CDR3 is given with its conserved first and last residue. D genes are given only for firm matches. The size entry is marked missing in some rows and otherwise reads once, few, many or a size class.

size	D	V	J	CDR3	DNA
once	NA	TRBV6-5	TRBJ1-1	CASSYEGMNTEAFF	TGTGCCAGCAGTTACGAGGGCATGAACACTGAAGCTTTCTTT
NA	NA	TRBV2	TRBJ2-1	CASSGLLALSYNEQFF	TGTGCCAGCAGTGGCCTCCTAGCCCTCTCCTACAATGAGCAGTTCTTC
NA	NA	TRBV7-2	TRBJ1-1	CASSLAPRGAFF	TGTGCCAGCAGCTTAGCACCTCGAGGGGCTTTCTTT
NA	NA	TRBV5-1	TRBJ2-2	CASSPTAGSNTGELFF	TGCGCCAGCAGCCCGACTGCGGGTTCGAACACCGGGGAGCTGTTTTTT
NA	NA	TRBV27	TRBJ1-1	CASSGGGGNTEAFF	TGTGCCAGCAGTGGGGGGGGTGGGAACACTGAAGCTTTCTTT
NA	TRBD2	TRBV6-4	TRBJ2-7	CASSQQAGEGYEQYF	TGTGCCAGCAGTCAGCAAGCGGGAGAGGGCTACGAGCAGTACTTC
NA	TRBD2	TRBV6-6	TRBJ2-2	CASSGTSGGNTGELFF	TGTGCCAGCAGTGGGACTAGCGGGGGGAACACCGGGGAGCTGTTTTTT
once	NA	TRBV6-6	TRBJ2-7	CASSYTRQRSEQYF	TGTGCCAGCAGTTACACCCGCCAACGGAGCGAGCAGTACTTC
once	TRBD1	TRBV7-7	TRBJ2-1	CASSLGPTGQGGNEQFF	TGTGCCAGCAGCTTAGGTCCCACCGGACAGGGGGGCAATGAGCAGTTCTTC
NA	NA	TRBV6-5	TRBJ2-7	CASSRGNEQYF	TGTGCCAGCAGTAGGGGGAACGAGCAGTACTTC
NA	NA	TRBV30	TRBJ1-2	CAWSRLSGPQVGYGYTF	TGTGCCTGGAGTAGGTTGTCAGGGCCCCAGGTGGGCTATGGCTACACCTTC
NA	TRBD1	TRBV4-1	TRBJ1-6	CASSQPVTGRNSPLHF	TGCGCCAGCAGCCAGCCCGTGACAGGGAGAAATTCACCCCTCCACTTT
NA	NA	TRBV2	TRBJ1-2	CASNPYGGRTHTF	TGTGCCAGCAATCCTTACGGGGGGCGCACCCACACCTTC
NA	NA	TRBV15	TRBJ1-3	CATSRDREGTGNTIYF	TGTGCCACCAGCAGAGATCGGGAGGGGACTGGAAACACCATATATTTT
once	TRBD2	TRBV27	TRBJ2-3	CASSAGAGVTQYF	TGTGCCAGCAGTGCCGGGGCGGGAGTTACGCAGTATTTT
few	NA	TRBV7-2	TRBJ2-5	CASSQDGQGTAETQYF	TGTGCCAGCAGCCAAGATGGTCAGGGCACGGCGGAGACCCAGTACTTC
NA	TRBD1	TRBV5-4	TRBJ1-5	CASSMDRGEDQPQHF	TGTGCCAGCAGCATGGACAGGGGCGAGGATCAGCCCCAGCATTTT
NA	NA	TRBV18	TRBJ2-5	CASSPRAYQETQYF	TGTGCCAGCTCACCACGCGCTTACCAAGAGACCCAGTACTTC
NA	NA	TRBV6-1	TRBJ2-6	CASSDELSGANVLTF	TGTGCCAGCAGTGACGAACTCTCTGGGGCCAACGTCCTGACTTTC
medium-sized	TRBD2	TRBV6-4	TRBJ2-6	CASSGTAGDGANVLTF	TGTGCCAGCAGTGGCACAGCGGGAGATGGGGCCAACGTCCTGACTTTC
NA	NA	TRBV15	TRBJ2-3	CATSQGGDTDTQYF	TGTGCCACCAGCCAAGGGGGGGACACAGATACGCAGTATTTT
NA	NA	TRBV6-1	TRBJ1-1	CASRDPPGMNTEAFF	TGTGCCAGCAGGGATCCCCCAGGTATGAACACTGAAGCTTTCTTT
NA	NA	TRBV6-5	TRBJ2-1	CASSYSGFF	TGTGCCAGCAGTTACTCCGGGTTCTTC
NA	NA	TRBV6-1	TRBJ1-1	CASSETGDTEAFF	TGTGCCAGCAGTGAAACCGGAGACACTGAAGCTTTCTTT
once	NA	TRBV5-1	TRBJ2-2	CASSLERANTGELFF	TGCGCCAGCAGCTTGGAGCGGGCGAACACCGGGGAGCTGTTTTTT
NA	TRBD1	TRBV7-9	TRBJ1-3	CASSSQGDSGNTIYF	TGTGCCAGCAGCTCGCAGGGGGACTCTGGAAACACCATATATTTT
once	NA	TRBV10-1	TRBJ1-1	CASSESGGTEAFF	TGCGCCAGCAGTGAGTCGGGGGGAACTGAAGCTTTCTTT
NA	TRBD2	TRBV2	TRBJ2-5	CASSENAGGLAETQYF	TGTGCCAGCAGTGAGAATGCGGGAGGGCTGGCAGAGACCCAGTACTTC
NA	TRBD1	TRBV6-4	TRBJ1-1	CASSDSDRAEAFF	TGTGCCAGCAGTGACTCGGACAGGGCCGAAGCTTTCTTT
NA	NA	TRBV6-5	TRBJ2-7	CASGWGLPSYEQYF	TGTGCCAGCGGATGGGGACTCCCCTCCTACGAGCAGTACTTC
NA	TRBD1	TRBV19	TRBJ2-7	CASSPPGQGIYEQYF	TGTGCCAGTAGTCCACCTGGACAGGGGATATACGAGCAGTACTTC
few	NA	TRBV7-9	TRBJ1-1	CASSLADRHTEAFF	TGTGCCAGCAGCTTAGCAGACAGGCACACTGAAGCTTTCTTT
NA	NA	TRBV27	TRBJ1-2	CASSLLGGRVNGYTF	TGTGCCAGCAGTTTATTAGGCGGCAGGGTTAATGGCTACACCTTC
NA	NA	TRBV6-6	TRBJ2-1	CASGGARDEQFF	TGTGCCAGCGGGGGGGCTCGTGATGAGCAGTTCTTC
NA	NA	TRBV5-1	TRBJ2-7	CASTRREFGYEQYF	TGCGCCAGCACGCGCCGGGAGTTCGGCTACGAGCAGTACTTC
NA	TRBD1	TRBV7-9	TRBJ1-2	CASSLWTGGDGYTF	TGTGCCAGCAGCCTGTGGACAGGGGGCGATGGCTACACCTTC
NA	TRBD1	TRBV5-4	TRBJ2-5	CASSQTGTGGETQYF	TGTGCCAGCAGCCAGACCGGGACAGGCGGAGAGACCCAGTACTTC
NA	NA	TRBV30	TRBJ1-4	CAWSFQRGAFNEKLFF	TGTGCCTGGAGTTTCCAACGCGGGGCCTTTAATGAAAAACTGTTTTTT
NA	NA	TRBV19	TRBJ1-5	CASSIRGRDNQPQHF	TGTGCCAGTAGTATTCGGGGTAGGGACAATCAGCCCCAGCATTTT
NA	TRBD1	TRBV5-6	TRBJ2-1	CASSTPTGALYNEQFF	TGTGCCAGCAGCACACCTACAGGGGCCCTTTACAATGAGCAGTTCTTC
NA	TRBD1	TRBV2	TRBJ1-6	CASTWTGPYNSPLHF	TGTGCCAGCACCTGGACAGGTCCCTATAATTCACCCCTCCACTTT
NA	TRBD1	TRBV4-2	TRBJ2-4	CASSQVLVRTGLSKNIQYF	TGTGCCAGCAGCCAAGTTTTAGTGAGGACAGGGTTGTCCAAAAACATTCAGTACTTC
once	NA	TRBV29-1	TRBJ1-2	CSSRTGGYGYTF	TGCAGCTCCCGGACGGGAGGCTATGGCTACACCTTC
NA	TRBD1	TRBV28	TRBJ2-1	CATGRTGGYNEQFF	TGTGCCACCGGCCGGACAGGGGGCTACAATGAGCAGTTCTTC
NA	NA	TRBV2	TRBJ2-1	CASSDEIGRIEAYEQFF	TGTGCCAGCAGCGATGAAATCGGGAGAATAGAGGCCTATGAGCAGTTCTTC
NA	TRBD1	TRBV9	TRBJ2-7	CASGVEDRAFTYEQYF	TGTGCCAGCGGCGTAGAGGACAGGGCCTTTACCTACGAGCAGTACTTC
few	NA	TRBV5-6	TRBJ2-3	CASSPLSTDTQYF	TGTGCCAGCAGCCCTCTCAGCACAGATACGCAGTATTTT
NA	NA	TRBV5-8	TRBJ2-7	CASSGPTIATRTYEQYF	TGTGCCAGCAGCGGCCCGACAATAGCGACTAGGACCTACGAGCAGTACTTC
once	TRBD1	TRBV6-5	TRBJ1-2	CASSYRTGGGDGYTF	TGTGCCAGCAGTTACCGGACAGGGGGAGGGGATGGCTACACCTTC
NA	NA	TRBV5-1	TRBJ1-5	CASSPGTLAGNQPQHF	TGCGCCAGCAGCCCGGGGACCCTCGCGGGAAATCAGCCCCAGCATTTT
NA	TRBD1	TRBV7-9	TRBJ1-1	CASSGRDRVDTEAFF	TGTGCCAGCAGCGGGAGGGACAGGGTAGACACTGAAGCTTTCTTT
few	NA	TRBV5-5	TRBJ2-1	CASSLTEHNEQFF	TGTGCCAGCAGCTTGACGGAGCACAATGAGCAGTTCTTC
NA	NA	TRBV29-1	TRBJ2-7	CSVEQNYEQYF	TGCAGCGTTGAACAGAACTACGAGCAGTACTTC
few	NA	TRBV27	TRBJ1-6	CASSRWSSPLHF	TGTGCCAGCTCGAGGTGGTCGTCACCCCTCCACTTT
NA	NA	TRBV5-1	TRBJ2-1	CASSLGGRGNNEQFF	TGCGCCAGCAGCTTGGGGGGCAGGGGTAACAATGAGCAGTTCTTC
NA	TRBD2	TRBV27	TRBJ2-7	CASSPLAGELYYEQYF	TGTGCCAGCAGTCCCTTAGCGGGAGAGCTCTACTACGAGCAGTACTTC
NA	NA	TRBV28	TRBJ1-1	CASSLYMHLFMNTEAFF	TGTGCCAGCAGTTTATATATGCACCTATTCATGAACACTGAAGCTTTCTTT
NA	TRBD2	TRBV11-3	TRBJ2-1	CASSFGGRAGDEQFF	TGTGCCAGCAGCTTCGGCGGGAGGGCCGGCGATGAGCAGTTCTTC
NA	NA	TRBV5-6	TRBJ2-5	CASSLKRRTWGRETQYF	TGTGCCAGCAGCTTGAAGAGACGGACGTGGGGCCGAGAGACCCAGTACTTC